The TCR beta chain under discussion was sequenced for a study of blood T cells in healthy people across ages. The second PCR ran roughly 7 to 12 cycles with a sample-barcoded 5' primer and J-beta primers. TCRdb recomputed calls from the 5' RACE reads with MiXCR, one row per CDR3 protein. The table includes roughly 1,300,000 distinct CDR3 sequences, roughly 64% detected once. The CDR3 runs to 13 residues. The V end lost 5 bases, the J end lost 9 bases, and 14 bases lay between the germline ends. Germline-derived CDR1 and CDR2 are SEHNR and FQNEAQ (reference sequence). The V and J genes are TRBV7-9 and TRBJ2-1, with D possibly being TRBD1 or TRBD2 (5 bases each). This sequence originates from a man aged 18 to 29 in good health. Sequencing input: blood. The chain's CDR3 is CASSPIGAAEQFF. CDR3 in DNA: TGTGCCAGCAGCCCTATCGGGGCGGCTGAGCAGTTCTTC.